The clone carrying this TCR beta chain appeared many times. The antigen remains unidentified. Germline CDR1 SEHNR, CDR2 FQNEAQ (reference sequence). The CDR3 has 15 amino acids. V lost 3 bases to trimming and J lost 0 bases, with 11 bases between them. The data are from a study of CD8+CD57+ T cells in acquired aplastic anemia. The study's findings and limits: Almost 30 shared CD8+ CDR3s appeared highly expressed within patients' immunodominant clones.

The patients chosen for sequencing had shown expansion of CD8+CD57+ cells (detected by flow cytometry). Profiling of TCR beta VDJ combinations and CDR3 sequences used genomic DNA as template. TCRdb re-called the reads through MiXCR, storing one row per CDR3 protein. The sample has 150,000 to 200,000 distinct CDR3 sequences, 40% to 60% seen once; the top ten hold roughly 30%. The sequenced sample was sorted CD4+, CD8+, or CD8+CD57+ T cells (not recorded which) from PBMCs. The receptor's source is a human donor with aplastic anemia. The chain joins TRBV7-9 to TRBJ1-2; D uncertain. The CDR3 coding sequence is TGTGCCAGCAGCTTTGGACCCTCATCTAACTATGGCTACACCTTC. As protein: CASSFGPSSNYGYTF. Combining the CDR3 with reference TRBV7-9 and TRBJ1-2 gives the whole variable domain DTGVSQNPRHKITKRGQNVTFRCDPISEHNRLYWYRQTLGQGPEFLTYFQNEAQLEKSRLLSDRFSAERPKGSFSTLEIQRTEQGDSAMYLCASSFGPSSNYGYTFGSGTRLTVV.